This T cell receptor (beta chain) was recorded in a study of Graves' ophthalmopathy and Graves' hyperthyroidism. Study-wide results and limits: From stable hyperthyroidism, ophthalmopathy was separated by a 13-signature model with approximately 90% sensitivity and around 80% specificity.

The table lists this clonotype with many counts. No antigen is known for it. Pregnancy or lactation, uncontrolled infections and other autoimmune diseases were grounds for excluding patients. Scientists amplified the TCR beta CDR3 regions from RNA transcripts. HTBI primers were used in a first-round RT-PCR, which preceded a second-round multiplex PCR. TCRdb fed the multiplex PCR reads into MiXCR, producing one record per CDR3 protein. The sample shows some 210,000 distinct CDR3 sequences, about 32% of them seen only once. The CDR3 runs to 16 residues. Trimming removed 0 bases at V and 0 bases at J, with 15 bases between. Looked up from germline, CDR1 is DFQATT and CDR2 is SNEGSKA (reference sequence).

Material: peripheral blood. The TCR sequence derives from a man between 50 and 59 years old with Graves' ophthalmopathy. The rearrangement joins TRBV20-1 to TRBJ2-7; D uncertain. CDR3 loop: CSARDSRAESSYEQYF. The CDR3 DNA reads as TGCAGTGCTAGAGATAGCCGGGCCGAGAGCTCCTACGAGCAGTACTTC.